Given below is one T cell receptor (beta chain) in context. The data originate from a study of PD-L1 blockade in urothelial cancer. Study context: Atezolizumab (1,200 mg intravenously every 3 weeks) began at some point between 2014 and 2016 for patients. Median blood clonality was roughly 0.088, with tens of thousands of unique TCRs. Males with urothelial cancer arising in the bladder constituted about 90% of the roughly 30 patients.

Time point indicated: pretreatment peripheral blood. The number of samples from each patient was between 1 and 8, taken pretreatment and on-treatment. The repertoire was sequenced with immunoSEQ multiplex PCR; TCRdb's copy has only in-frame clones and lacks some. The sample consists of tens of thousands of clones, 75% of them appearing once. The V gene's germline CDR1 is LGHNA and CDR2 YNFKEQ. CDR3 length equals 15 residues. With V trimmed by 3 bases and J by 0 bases, 5 bases remained unmatched. The source is a man aged 70-80 years with urothelial cancer. The V and J genes are TRBV4-2 and TRBJ2-7; 7 nucleotides match TRBD2. This specimen consisted of PBMCs, obtained around atezolizumab (anti-PD-L1) treatment. The CDR3 here is CASSHNGGSSYEQYF. DNA for the CDR3: TGTGCCAGCAGCCACAACGGGGGGAGCTCCTACGAGCAGTACTTC.